The present TCR beta chain was sequenced within a study of cytomegalovirus exposure and HLA in healthy donors. Findings of the study overall: A later analysis reportedly identified an Asian-associated ancestry cluster as carrying fewer N-insertions than the approximately 710-donor mean. Prior analysis indicated that the majority of TCR beta V segments exhibited productivity approximately 87% or approximately 30% of the time.

In the PCR, 60 Vbeta and 13 Jbeta primers were used. Produced via immunoSEQ multiplex PCR; TCRdb's table is partial and in-frame only. The data show roughly 120,000 clones, roughly 62% seen once. CDR1 SGDLS and CDR2 YYNGEE come from the germline V gene. This CDR3 comprises 14 residues. V was cut by 2 bases and J by 2 bases, with 11 bases left in between. In the case of this clone: Its antigen is currently unknown.

The chain joins TRBV9 to TRBJ2-7; TRBD1 might be the D (5 bases). The source is a young man in good health and CMV-seropositive. Sequenced: PBMCs. In nucleotides, the CDR3 is TGTGCCAGCAGCGTTAATCAGGGTCCCTACGAGCAGTACTTC. It yields the protein CASSVNQGPYEQYF.